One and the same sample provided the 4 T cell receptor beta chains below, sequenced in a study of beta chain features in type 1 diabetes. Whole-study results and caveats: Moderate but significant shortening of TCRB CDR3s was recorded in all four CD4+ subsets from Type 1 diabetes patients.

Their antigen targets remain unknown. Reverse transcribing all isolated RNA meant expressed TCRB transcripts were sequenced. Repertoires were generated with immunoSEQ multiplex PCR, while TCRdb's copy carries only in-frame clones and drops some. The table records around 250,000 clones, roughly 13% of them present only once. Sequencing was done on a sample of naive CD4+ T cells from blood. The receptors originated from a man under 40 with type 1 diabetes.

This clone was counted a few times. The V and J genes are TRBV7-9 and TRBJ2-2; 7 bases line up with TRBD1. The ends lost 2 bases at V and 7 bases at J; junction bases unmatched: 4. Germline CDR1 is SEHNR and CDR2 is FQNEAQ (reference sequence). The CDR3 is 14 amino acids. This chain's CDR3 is CASSLTGVIGELFF. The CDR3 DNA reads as TGTGCCAGCAGCTTAACAGGGGTGATCGGGGAGCTGTTTTTT.

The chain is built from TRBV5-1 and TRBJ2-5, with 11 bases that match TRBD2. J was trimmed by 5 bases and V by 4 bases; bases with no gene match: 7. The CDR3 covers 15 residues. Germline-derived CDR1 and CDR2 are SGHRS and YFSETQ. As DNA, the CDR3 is TGCGCCAGCAGCATCAGACTAGCGGGAACGGAGACCCAGTACTTC. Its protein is CASSIRLAGTETQYF.

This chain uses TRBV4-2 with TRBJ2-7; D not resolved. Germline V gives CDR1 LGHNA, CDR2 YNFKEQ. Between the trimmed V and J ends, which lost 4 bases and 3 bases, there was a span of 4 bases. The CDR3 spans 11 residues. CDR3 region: CASSPLYEQYF. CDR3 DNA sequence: TGTGCCAGCAGCCCCCTCTACGAGCAGTACTTC.

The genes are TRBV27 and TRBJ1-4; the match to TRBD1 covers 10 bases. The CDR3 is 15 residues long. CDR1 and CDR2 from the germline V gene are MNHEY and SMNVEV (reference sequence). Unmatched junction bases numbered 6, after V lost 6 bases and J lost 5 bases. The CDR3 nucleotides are TGTGCCAGCAGATTAGCGGGACAGGGGAATGAAAAACTGTTTTTT. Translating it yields CASRLAGQGNEKLFF. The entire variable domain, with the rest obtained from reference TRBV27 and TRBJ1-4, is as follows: EAQVTQNPRYLITVTGKKLTVTCSQNMNHEYMSWYRQDPGLGLRQIYYSMNVEVTDKGDVPEGYKVSRKEKRNFPLILESPSPNQTSLYFCASRLAGQGNEKLFFGSGTQLSVL.